This TCR beta chain was found in a study of T cells in Graves' hyperthyroidism and ophthalmopathy. V shed 1 base, J shed 8 bases, and the junction held 6 bases outside the gene matches. CDR1 is MNHEY and CDR2 is SMNVEV in the germline V gene (reference sequence). This CDR3 has 16 amino acids. RNA transcripts served as the template for amplifying TCR beta CDR3 regions. The HTBI primer set drove a first-round RT-PCR of the TCR CDR3. Via MiXCR, TCRdb re-called the multiplex PCR reads, giving one row per CDR3 protein. This table has some 500,000 distinct CDR3 sequences, approximately 15% appearing once. This clonotype was seen at least ten times.

The sequence was collected from a woman between 18 and 30 years old with Graves' hyperthyroidism. The sequencing input was blood. The chain joins TRBV27 to TRBJ2-1, with 12 bases matching TRBD2. CDR3: CASSLYLAGGIDEQFF. CDR3 nucleotides: TGTGCCAGCAGTTTATATCTAGCGGGAGGGATCGATGAGCAGTTCTTC.